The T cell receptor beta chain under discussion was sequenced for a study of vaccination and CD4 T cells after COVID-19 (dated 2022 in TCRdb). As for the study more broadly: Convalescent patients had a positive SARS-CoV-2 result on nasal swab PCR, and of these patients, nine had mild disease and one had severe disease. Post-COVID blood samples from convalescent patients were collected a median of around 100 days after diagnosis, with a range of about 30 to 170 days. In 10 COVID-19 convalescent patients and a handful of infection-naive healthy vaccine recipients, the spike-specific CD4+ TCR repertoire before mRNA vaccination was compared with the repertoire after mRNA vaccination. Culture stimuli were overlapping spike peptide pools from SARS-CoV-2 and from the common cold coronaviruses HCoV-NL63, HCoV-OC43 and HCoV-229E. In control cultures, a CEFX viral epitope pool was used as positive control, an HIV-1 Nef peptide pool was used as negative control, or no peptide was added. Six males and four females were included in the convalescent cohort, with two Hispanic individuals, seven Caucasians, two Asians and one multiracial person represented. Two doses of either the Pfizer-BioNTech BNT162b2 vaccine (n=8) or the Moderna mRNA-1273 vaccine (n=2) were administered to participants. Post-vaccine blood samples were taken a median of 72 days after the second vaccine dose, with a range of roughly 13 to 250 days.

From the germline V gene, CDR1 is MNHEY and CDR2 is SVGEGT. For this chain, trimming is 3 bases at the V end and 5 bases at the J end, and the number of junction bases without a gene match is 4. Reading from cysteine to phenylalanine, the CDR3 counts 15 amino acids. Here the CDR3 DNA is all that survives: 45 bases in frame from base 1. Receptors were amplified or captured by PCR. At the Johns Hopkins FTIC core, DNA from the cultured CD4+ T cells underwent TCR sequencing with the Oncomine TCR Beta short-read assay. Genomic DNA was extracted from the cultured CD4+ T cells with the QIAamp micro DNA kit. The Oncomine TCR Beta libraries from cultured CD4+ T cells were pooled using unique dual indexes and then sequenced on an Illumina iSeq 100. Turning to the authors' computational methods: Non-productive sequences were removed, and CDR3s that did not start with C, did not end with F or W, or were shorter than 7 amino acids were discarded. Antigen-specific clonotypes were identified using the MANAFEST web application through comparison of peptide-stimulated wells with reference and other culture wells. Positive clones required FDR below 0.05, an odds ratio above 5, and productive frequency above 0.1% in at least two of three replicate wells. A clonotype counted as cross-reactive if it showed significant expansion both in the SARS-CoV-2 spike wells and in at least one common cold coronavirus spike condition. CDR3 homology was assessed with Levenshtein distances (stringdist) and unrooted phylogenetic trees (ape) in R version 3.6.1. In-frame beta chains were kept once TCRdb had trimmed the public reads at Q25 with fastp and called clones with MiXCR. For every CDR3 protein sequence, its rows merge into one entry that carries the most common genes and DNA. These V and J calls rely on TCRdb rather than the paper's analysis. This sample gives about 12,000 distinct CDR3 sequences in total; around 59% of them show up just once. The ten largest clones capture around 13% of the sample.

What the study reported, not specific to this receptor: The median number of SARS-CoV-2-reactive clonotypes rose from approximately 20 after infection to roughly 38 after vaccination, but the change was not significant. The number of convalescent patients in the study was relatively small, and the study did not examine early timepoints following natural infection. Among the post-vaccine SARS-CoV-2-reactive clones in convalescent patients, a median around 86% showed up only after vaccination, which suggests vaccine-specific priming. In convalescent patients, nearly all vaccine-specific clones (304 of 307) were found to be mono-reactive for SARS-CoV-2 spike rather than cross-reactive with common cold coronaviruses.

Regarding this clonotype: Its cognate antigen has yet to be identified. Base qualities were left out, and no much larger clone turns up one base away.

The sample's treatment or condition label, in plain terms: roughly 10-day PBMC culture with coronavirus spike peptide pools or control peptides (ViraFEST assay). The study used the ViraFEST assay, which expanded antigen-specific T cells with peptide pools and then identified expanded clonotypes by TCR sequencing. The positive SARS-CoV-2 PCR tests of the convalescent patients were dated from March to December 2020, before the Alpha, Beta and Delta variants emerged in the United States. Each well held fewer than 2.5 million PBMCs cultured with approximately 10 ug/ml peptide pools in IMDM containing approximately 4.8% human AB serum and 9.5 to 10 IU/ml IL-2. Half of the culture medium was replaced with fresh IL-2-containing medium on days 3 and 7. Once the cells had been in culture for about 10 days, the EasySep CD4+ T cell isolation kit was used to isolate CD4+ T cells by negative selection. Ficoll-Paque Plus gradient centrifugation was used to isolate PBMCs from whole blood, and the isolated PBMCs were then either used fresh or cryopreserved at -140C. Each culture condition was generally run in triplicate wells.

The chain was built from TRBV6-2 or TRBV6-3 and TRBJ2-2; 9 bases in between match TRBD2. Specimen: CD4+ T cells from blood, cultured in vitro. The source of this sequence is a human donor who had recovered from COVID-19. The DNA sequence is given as TGTGCCAGCAGTTATTTAGCGGGAGAGACCGGGGAGCTGTTTTTT. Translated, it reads CASSYLAGETGELFF.